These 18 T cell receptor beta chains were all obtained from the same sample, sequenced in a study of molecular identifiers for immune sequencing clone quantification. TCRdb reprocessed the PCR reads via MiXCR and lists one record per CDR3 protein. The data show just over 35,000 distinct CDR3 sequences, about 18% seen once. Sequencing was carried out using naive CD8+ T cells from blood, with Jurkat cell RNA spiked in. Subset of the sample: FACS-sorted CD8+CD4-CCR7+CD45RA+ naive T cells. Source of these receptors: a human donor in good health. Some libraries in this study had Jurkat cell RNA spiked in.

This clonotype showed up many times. CDR3 nucleotides: TGTGCCAGCAGTTACTACCTTGAGGGACTAGCCTCCTACGAGCAGTACTTC. Translating it yields CASSYYLEGLASYEQYF. The rearrangement links TRBV6-2 or TRBV6-3 to TRBJ2-7, with 9 bases fitting TRBD2. CDR3 length: 17 residues. Per germline, CDR1 MNHEY and CDR2 SVGEGT. Losses at the gene ends were 1 base for V and 0 bases for J; bases not matched to a gene: 7.

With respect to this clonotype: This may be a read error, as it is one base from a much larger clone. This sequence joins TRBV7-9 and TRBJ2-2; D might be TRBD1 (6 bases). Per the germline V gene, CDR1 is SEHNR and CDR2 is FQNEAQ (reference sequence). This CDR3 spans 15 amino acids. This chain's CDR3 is CASISTTGLPGELVF. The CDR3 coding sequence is TGTGCCAGCATCTCTACAACAGGGTTGCCCGGGGAGCTGGTTTTT.

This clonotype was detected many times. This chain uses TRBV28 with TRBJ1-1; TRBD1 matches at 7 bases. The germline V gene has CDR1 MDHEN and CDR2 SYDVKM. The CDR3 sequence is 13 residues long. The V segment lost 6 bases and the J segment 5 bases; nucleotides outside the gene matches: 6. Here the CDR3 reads CASRRQGGTEAFF. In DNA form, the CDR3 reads TGTGCCAGCAGACGACAGGGAGGGACTGAAGCTTTCTTT.

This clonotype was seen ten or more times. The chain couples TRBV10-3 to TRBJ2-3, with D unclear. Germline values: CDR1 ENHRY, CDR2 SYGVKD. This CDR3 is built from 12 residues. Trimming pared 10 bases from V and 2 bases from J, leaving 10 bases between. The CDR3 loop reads CATSPPTDTQYF. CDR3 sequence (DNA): TGTGCCACATCCCCCCCCACAGATACGCAGTATTTT.

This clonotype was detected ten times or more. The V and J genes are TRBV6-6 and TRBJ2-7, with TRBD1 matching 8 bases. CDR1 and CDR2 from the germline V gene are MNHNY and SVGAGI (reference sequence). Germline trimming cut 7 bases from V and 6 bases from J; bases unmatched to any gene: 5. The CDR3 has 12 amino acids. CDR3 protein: CASTTGAGEQYF. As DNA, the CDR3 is TGTGCCAGCACGACAGGGGCCGGCGAGCAGTACTTC.

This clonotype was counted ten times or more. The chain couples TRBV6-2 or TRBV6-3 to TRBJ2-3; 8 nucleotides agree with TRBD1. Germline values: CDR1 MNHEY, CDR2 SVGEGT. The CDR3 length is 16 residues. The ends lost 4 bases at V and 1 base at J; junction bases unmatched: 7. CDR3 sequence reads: CASSSNQGARTDTQYF. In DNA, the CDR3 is TGTGCCAGCAGTTCGAACCAGGGGGCCCGCACAGATACGCAGTATTTT.

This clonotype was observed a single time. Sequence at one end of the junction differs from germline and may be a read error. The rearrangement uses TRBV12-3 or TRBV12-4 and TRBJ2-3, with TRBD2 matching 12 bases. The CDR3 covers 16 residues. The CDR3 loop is CASSLAGGISTDTQYF. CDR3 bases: TGTGCCAGCAGTCTAGCGGGAGGGATTAGCACAGATACGCAGTATTTT.

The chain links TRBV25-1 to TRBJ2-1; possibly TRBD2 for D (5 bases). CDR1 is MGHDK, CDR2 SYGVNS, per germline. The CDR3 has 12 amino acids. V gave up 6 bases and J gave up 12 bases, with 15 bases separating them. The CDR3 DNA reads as TGTGCCAGCAGCCTACTACTAGGAGGGCAGTTCTTC. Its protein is CASSLLLGGQFF.

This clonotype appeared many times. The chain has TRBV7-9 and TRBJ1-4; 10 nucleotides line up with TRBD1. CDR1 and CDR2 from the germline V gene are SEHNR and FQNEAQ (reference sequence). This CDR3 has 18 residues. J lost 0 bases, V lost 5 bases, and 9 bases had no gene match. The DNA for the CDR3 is TGTGCCAGCAGCGGCTTTCCGGGACAGGGGCCAACTAATGAAAAACTGTTTTTT. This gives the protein CASSGFPGQGPTNEKLFF.

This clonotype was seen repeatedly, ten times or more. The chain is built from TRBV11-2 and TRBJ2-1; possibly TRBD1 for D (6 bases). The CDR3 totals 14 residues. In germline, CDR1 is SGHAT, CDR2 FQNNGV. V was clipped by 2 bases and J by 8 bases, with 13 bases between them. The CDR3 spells CASSLPRGEDEQFF. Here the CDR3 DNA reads TGTGCCAGCAGCTTACCCAGGGGCGAGGATGAGCAGTTCTTC. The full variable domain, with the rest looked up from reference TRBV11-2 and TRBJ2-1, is EAGVAQSPRYKIIEKRQSVAFWCNPISGHATLYWYQQILGQGPKLLIQFQNNGVVDDSQLPKDRFSAERLKGVDSTLKIQPAKLEDSAVYLCASSLPRGEDEQFFGPGTRLTVL.

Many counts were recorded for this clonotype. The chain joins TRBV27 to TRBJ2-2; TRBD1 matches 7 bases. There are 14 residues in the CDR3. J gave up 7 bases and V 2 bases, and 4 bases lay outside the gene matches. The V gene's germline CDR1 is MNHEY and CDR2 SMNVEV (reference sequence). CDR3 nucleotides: TGTGCCAGCAGTTTAGTACAGGGGAACGGGGAGCTGTTTTTT. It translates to CASSLVQGNGELFF.

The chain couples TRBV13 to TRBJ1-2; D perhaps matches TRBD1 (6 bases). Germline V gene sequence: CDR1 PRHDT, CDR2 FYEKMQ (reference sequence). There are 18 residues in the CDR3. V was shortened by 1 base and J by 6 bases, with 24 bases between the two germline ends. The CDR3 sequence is CASSLAPGTSQFGHGYTF. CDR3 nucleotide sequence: TGTGCCAGCAGCTTAGCCCCCGGGACATCACAATTCGGACATGGCTACACCTTC.

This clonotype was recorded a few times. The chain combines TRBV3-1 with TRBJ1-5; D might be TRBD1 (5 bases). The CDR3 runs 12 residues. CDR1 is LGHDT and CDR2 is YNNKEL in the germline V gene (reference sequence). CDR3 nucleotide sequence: TGTGACTCCCCGGACATAAATCAGCCCCAGCATTTT. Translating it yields CDSPDINQPQHF.

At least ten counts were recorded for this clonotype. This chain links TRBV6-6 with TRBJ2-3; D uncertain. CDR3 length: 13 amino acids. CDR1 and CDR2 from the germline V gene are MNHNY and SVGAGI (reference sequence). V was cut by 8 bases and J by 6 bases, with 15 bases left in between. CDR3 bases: TGTGCCAGCTTAAACTGGGTATTGGATACGCAGTATTTT. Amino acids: CASLNWVLDTQYF.

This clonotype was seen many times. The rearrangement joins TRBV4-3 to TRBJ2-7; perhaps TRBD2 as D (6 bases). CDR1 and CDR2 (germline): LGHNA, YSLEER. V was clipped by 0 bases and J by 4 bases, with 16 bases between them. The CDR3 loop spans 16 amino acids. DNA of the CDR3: TGCGCCAGCAGCCAAGATCCAGCTCCCGGGGGATACGAGCAGTACTTC. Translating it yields CASSQDPAPGGYEQYF.

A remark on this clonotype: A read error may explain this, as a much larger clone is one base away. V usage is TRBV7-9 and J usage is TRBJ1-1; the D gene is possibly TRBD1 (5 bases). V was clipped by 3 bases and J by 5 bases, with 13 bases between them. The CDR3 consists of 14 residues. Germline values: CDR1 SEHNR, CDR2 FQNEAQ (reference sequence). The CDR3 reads CASSFPGAGTEAFF. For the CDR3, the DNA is TGTGCCAGCAGCTTTCCCGGGGCTGGGACTGAAGCTTTCTTT.

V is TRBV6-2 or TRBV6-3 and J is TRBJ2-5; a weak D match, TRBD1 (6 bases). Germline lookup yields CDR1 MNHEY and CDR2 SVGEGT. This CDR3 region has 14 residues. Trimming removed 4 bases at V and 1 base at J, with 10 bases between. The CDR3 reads CASSFGQSQETQYF. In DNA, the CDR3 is TGTGCCAGCAGTTTTGGACAGTCCCAAGAGACCCAGTACTTC.

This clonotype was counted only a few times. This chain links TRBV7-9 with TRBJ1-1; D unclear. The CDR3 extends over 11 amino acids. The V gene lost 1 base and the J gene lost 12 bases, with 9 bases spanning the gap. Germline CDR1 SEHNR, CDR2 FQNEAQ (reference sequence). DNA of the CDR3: TGTGCCAGCAGCTTAGGGGCTTTTCCTTTCTTT. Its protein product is CASSLGAFPFF.